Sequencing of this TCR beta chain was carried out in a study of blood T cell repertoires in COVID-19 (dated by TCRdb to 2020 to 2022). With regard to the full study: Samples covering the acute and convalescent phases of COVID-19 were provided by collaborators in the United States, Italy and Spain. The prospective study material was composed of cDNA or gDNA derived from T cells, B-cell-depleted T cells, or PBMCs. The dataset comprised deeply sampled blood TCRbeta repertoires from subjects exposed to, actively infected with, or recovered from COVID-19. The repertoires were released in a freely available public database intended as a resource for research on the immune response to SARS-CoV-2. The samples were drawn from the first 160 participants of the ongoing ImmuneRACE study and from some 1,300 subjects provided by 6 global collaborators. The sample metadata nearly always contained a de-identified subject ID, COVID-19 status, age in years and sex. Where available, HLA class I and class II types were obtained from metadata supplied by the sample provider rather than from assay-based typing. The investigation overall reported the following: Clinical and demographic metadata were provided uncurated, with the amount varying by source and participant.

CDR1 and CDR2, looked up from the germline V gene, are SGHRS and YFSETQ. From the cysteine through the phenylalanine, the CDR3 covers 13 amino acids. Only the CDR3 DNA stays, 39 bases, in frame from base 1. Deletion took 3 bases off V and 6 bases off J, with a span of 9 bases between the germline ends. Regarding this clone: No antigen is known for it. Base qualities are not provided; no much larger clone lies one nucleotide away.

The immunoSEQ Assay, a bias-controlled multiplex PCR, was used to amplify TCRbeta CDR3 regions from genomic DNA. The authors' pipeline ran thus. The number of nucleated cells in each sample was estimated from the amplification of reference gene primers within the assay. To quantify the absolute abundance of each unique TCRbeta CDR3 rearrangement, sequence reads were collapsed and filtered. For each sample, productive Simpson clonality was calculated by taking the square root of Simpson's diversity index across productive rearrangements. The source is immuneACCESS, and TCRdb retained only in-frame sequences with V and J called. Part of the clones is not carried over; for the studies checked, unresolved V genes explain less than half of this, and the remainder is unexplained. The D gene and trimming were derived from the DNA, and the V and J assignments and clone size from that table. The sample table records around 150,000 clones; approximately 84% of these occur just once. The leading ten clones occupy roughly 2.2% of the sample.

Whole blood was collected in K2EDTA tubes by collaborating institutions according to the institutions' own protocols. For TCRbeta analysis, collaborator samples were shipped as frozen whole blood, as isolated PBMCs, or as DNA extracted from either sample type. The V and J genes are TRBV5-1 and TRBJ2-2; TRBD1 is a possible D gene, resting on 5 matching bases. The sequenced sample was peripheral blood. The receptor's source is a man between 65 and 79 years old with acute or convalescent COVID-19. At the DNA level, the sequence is TGCGCCAGCAGCTACAGGAGTGCCGGGGAGCTGTTTTTT. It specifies CASSYRSAGELFF.